This T cell receptor (beta chain) was found in a study of CD8+ T cells in alopecia areata. Study-wide context: The drug, oral tofacitinib, was given to treated patients at 5 to 10 mg twice daily.

TCR sequencing used cDNA made by reverse transcription of extracted RNA. Clones were sequenced by immunoSEQ multiplex PCR, and TCRdb holds only the in-frame ones, with some missing. The data show about 210,000 clones, just over 65% seen once. Deletions cut 4 bases from V and 5 bases from J, with 2 bases between. The length of the CDR3 is 9 residues. Germline V gene sequence: CDR1 SQVTM, CDR2 ANQGSEA. Details on this clone: In the same sample, other DNA sequences code for this CDR3.

Stated treatment: oral pan-JAK inhibitor, 5-10 mg twice daily. Starting from PBMCs, sorting isolated CD4+ and CD8+ T cells. Sample: CD4+ T cells sorted from blood, taken at approximately week 42, from a patient treated with tofacitinib. V usage is TRBV29-1 and J usage is TRBJ1-2; D remains ambiguous. The source is a human donor with alopecia areata. This CDR3 is CSVGYGYTF. Here the CDR3 DNA reads TGCAGCGTTGGATATGGCTACACCTTC.